The 31 T cell receptor beta chains listed next were all sequenced from one sample in a study of cytomegalovirus exposure and HLA in healthy donors. Amplification used 60 Vbeta primers and 13 Jbeta primers. This table comes from immunoSEQ multiplex PCR, and its TCRdb copy is limited to in-frame clones, with some not included. Of roughly 120,000 clones listed, around a tenth were seen once; the top ten hold over 2.5%. The sample taken for sequencing was PBMCs. All receptors derive from a man under 40 in good health and CMV-seronegative.

This clone was seen only a few times. This chain links TRBV20-1 with TRBJ2-5; D possibly corresponds to TRBD2 (5 bases). The CDR3 spans 11 residues. Trimming stripped 0 bases from V and 9 bases from J, with 8 bases between. Germline CDR1 reads DFQATT; CDR2 reads SNEGSKA (reference sequence). The CDR3 coding sequence is TGCAGTGCTAGAGATTCCGGGGCCCAGTACTTC. Amino acid sequence: CSARDSGAQYF.

The rearrangement links TRBV30 to TRBJ1-1; a possible D gene is TRBD1 (5 bases). Germline CDR1 and CDR2: GTSNPN and SVGIG (reference sequence). The CDR3 consists of 13 residues. V shed 3 bases and J shed 1 base, with 9 bases lying between them. The CDR3: CAWRAGGNTEAFF. The DNA for the CDR3 is TGTGCCTGGAGGGCCGGGGGGAACACTGAAGCTTTCTTT.

The chain has TRBV9 and TRBJ2-2; a weak D match, TRBD2 (5 bases). The CDR3 covers 15 residues. The germline V gene encodes CDR1 SGDLS and CDR2 YYNGEE. V was clipped by 0 bases and J by 6 bases, with 12 bases between them. In nucleotides, the CDR3 is TGTGCCAGCAGCGTAGCCGGGAACCCCCCCGGGGAGCTGTTTTTT. Protein product: CASSVAGNPPGELFF.

The V call is TRBV9, the J call TRBJ1-5; 9 nucleotides match TRBD1. The CDR3 is 15 amino acids. CDR1 and CDR2 (germline): SGDLS, YYNGEE. The junction had 1 base not matched to a gene; V was cut back by 0 bases and J by 3 bases. DNA of the CDR3: TGTGCCAGCAGCGTAGGACAGGGGGTCAATCAGCCCCAGCATTTT. Its protein is CASSVGQGVNQPQHF.

This clone was picked up a small number of times. This rearrangement joins TRBV5-6 to TRBJ2-7; 10 positions match TRBD1. Germline V lookup: CDR1 SGHDT, CDR2 YYEEEE. The CDR3 has 15 residues. V trimming: 3 bases; J trimming: 2 bases; junction bases outside the gene matches: 5. The CDR3 DNA is TGTGCCAGCAGCTCTCCGGGACAGGGGACCTACGAGCAGTACTTC. Protein sequence: CASSSPGQGTYEQYF. The complete variable domain, with remaining parts taken from reference TRBV5-6 and TRBJ2-7, reads DAGVTQSPTHLIKTRGQQVTLRCSPKSGHDTVSWYQQALGQGPQFIFQYYEEEERQRGNFPDRFSGHQFPNYSSELNVNALLLGDSALYLCASSSPGQGTYEQYFGPGTRLTVT.

This clone was observed a handful of times. The chain is built from TRBV2 and TRBJ2-7, with TRBD2 matching over 9 bases. V shed 5 bases and J 4 bases; nucleotides not matched to a gene: 12. The CDR3 loop spans 16 amino acids. Germline assignment: CDR1 SNHLY and CDR2 FYNNEI. The CDR3 nucleotides read TGTGCCAGCAGTACTAACGGACTAGCGTTGATTTACGAGCAGTACTTC. It yields the protein CASSTNGLALIYEQYF.

A few counts support this clone. The rearrangement uses TRBV21-1 and TRBJ2-3; the D call TRBD2 from the table was never checked on the DNA. TRBV21-1 is labeled a pseudogene. The CDR3 totals 16 residues. Here the CDR3 reads CATKQNTGGPPDTQYF. The CDR3 DNA sequence: TGTGCCACCAAACAGAATACGGGAGGGCCCCCAGATACGCAGTATTTT.

This clone was seen more than once but under ten times. The rearrangement links TRBV4-2 to TRBJ2-5; 7 bases line up with TRBD2. The trim removed 0 bases at V and 2 bases at J, leaving 3 bases unmatched. The CDR3 contains 15 residues. CDR1 and CDR2 from the germline V gene are LGHNA and YNFKEQ. The CDR3 sequence is CASSQDPAGQETQYF. CDR3 in DNA: TGTGCCAGCAGCCAAGACCCAGCGGGGCAAGAGACCCAGTACTTC.

The chain employs TRBV13 and TRBJ2-1, with 11 nucleotides matching TRBD2. The CDR3 contains 16 residues. Germline values: CDR1 PRHDT, CDR2 FYEKMQ (reference sequence). J lost 2 bases, V lost 6 bases, and 6 bases had no gene match. Here the CDR3 DNA reads TGTGCCAGCAGTCCCCCTAGCGGGGGGCCCTACAATGAGCAGTTCTTC. It codes for CASSPPSGGPYNEQFF.

The genes are TRBV5-4 and TRBJ2-1; TRBD2 might be the D (5 bases). The CDR3 extends over 15 amino acids. Trimming left V 1 base short and J 0 bases short, with 8 bases between. CDR1 and CDR2 (germline): SGHNT, YYREEE (reference sequence). CDR3 residues: CASSLRGRSYNEQFF. CDR3 DNA: TGTGCCAGCAGCTTGCGAGGGCGCTCCTACAATGAGCAGTTCTTC. The full variable domain, its missing parts supplied by reference TRBV5-4 and TRBJ2-1, is ETGVTQSPTHLIKTRGQQVTLRCSSQSGHNTVSWYQQALGQGPQFIFQYYREEENGRGNFPPRFSGLQFPNYSSELNVNALELDDSALYLCASSLRGRSYNEQFFGPGTRLTVL.

The rearrangement uses TRBV14 and TRBJ2-2, with a tentative D call TRBD2 (6 bases). The CDR3 is 18 amino acids. CDR1 is SGHDN and CDR2 is FVKESK in the germline V gene. The V and J ends lost 3 bases and 0 bases respectively, with 17 bases between them. CDR3 sequence: CASSHPSEGRANTGELFF. Written as DNA, the CDR3 is TGTGCCAGCAGCCATCCTTCGGAGGGCAGGGCGAACACCGGGGAGCTGTTTTTT.

This clone turned up a few times. The V gene is TRBV28, the J gene TRBJ1-6; TRBD1 matches 7 bases. Germline V gene lookup returns CDR1 MDHEN and CDR2 SYDVKM. This CDR3 comprises 13 residues. V lost 10 bases, J lost 8 bases, and 8 bases stayed unmatched. CDR3 DNA sequence: TGTGCCAATTCGGGGACAGTGGATTCACCCCTCCACTTT. As protein: CANSGTVDSPLHF.

This clone has more than one count but fewer than ten. The rearrangement joins TRBV6-5 to TRBJ2-3, with 7 bases aligning to TRBD2. The CDR3 consists of 15 residues. J was trimmed by 0 bases and V by 5 bases; bases with no gene match: 5. Germline CDR1 MNHEY, CDR2 SVGAGI. CDR3 in amino acids: CASSTASGSTDTQYF. The CDR3, as DNA: TGTGCCAGCAGTACAGCTAGCGGTAGCACAGATACGCAGTATTTT.

The V gene is TRBV28, the J gene TRBJ2-7; 9 bases are shared with TRBD2. The V and J ends lost 8 bases and 2 bases, in that order; junction bases with no gene match: 10. CDR3 length: 15 residues. Germline CDR1 is MDHEN and CDR2 is SYDVKM. CDR3 loop: CASRGEREATYEQYF. The CDR3 coding sequence is TGTGCCAGCCGGGGGGAGCGGGAGGCAACCTACGAGCAGTACTTC.

This clone turned up a few times. The chain carries TRBV6-5 and TRBJ1-1, with D unclear. Germline V gives CDR1 MNHEY, CDR2 SVGAGI. The germline V and J ends were trimmed by 0 bases and 1 base, with 9 bases remaining between them. The CDR3 loop spans 15 amino acids. In DNA, the CDR3 is TGTGCCAGCAGTTACTCGGCAGGTCCGAACACTGAAGCTTTCTTT. Its protein product is CASSYSAGPNTEAFF.

This clone showed up just a few times. The chain has TRBV6-5 and TRBJ2-1, with D possibly TRBD1 on 5 matching bases. CDR3 length: 15 amino acids. CDR1 MNHEY and CDR2 SVGAGI come from the germline V gene. Trimming pared 5 bases from V and 7 bases from J, leaving 18 bases between. As DNA, the CDR3 is TGTGCCAGCAGTAGTGGGGCAGGAGACTTTAATGAGCAGTTCTTC. It codes for CASSSGAGDFNEQFF.

CDR3 sequence reads: CASSPQGANGYTF. The DNA for the CDR3 is TGTGCCAGCTCGCCCCAGGGGGCTAATGGCTACACCTTC. The chain is built from TRBV18 and TRBJ1-2; TRBD1 agrees at 8 bases. The CDR3 is made up of 13 amino acids. J was trimmed by 6 bases and V by 6 bases; bases with no gene match: 6. The germline gives CDR1 KGHSH, CDR2 LQKENI.

This clone was observed a handful of times. The V gene is TRBV19, the J gene TRBJ2-1, with TRBD2 matching 11 bases. V trimming: 1 base; J trimming: 0 bases; junction bases outside the gene matches: 8. The CDR3 is 19 residues long. The V gene's germline CDR1 is LNHDA and CDR2 SQIVND (reference sequence). The CDR3 loop is CASSIGTSGFYSSYNEQFF. CDR3 bases: TGTGCCAGTAGTATAGGGACTAGCGGGTTTTACAGCTCCTACAATGAGCAGTTCTTC.

This clone has just a few counts. This chain joins TRBV19 and TRBJ2-5, with no clear D. Trimming took 0 bases from V and 3 from J, leaving 5 bases between them. Germline CDR1 is LNHDA and CDR2 is SQIVND (reference sequence). The CDR3 runs to 13 residues. The CDR3 loop reads CASSIDPKETQYF. The CDR3 nucleotides are TGTGCCAGTAGTATAGATCCCAAAGAGACCCAGTACTTC.

This clone was counted a few times. V gene TRBV5-1 combines with J gene TRBJ2-6; 9 bases are shared with TRBD1. Trimming at V came to 3 bases and at J to 1 base, leaving 2 bases not matched to a gene. Germline values: CDR1 SGHRS, CDR2 YFSETQ. The CDR3 totals 16 residues. CDR3 residues: CASSSGQGSGANVLTF. CDR3 DNA: TGCGCCAGCAGCTCGGGACAGGGTTCTGGGGCCAACGTCCTGACTTTC. Based on the CDR3 plus reference TRBV5-1 and TRBJ2-6, the full variable domain is KAGVTQTPRYLIKTRGQQVTLSCSPISGHRSVSWYQQTPGQGLQFLFEYFSETQRNKGNFPGRFSGRQFSNSRSEMNVSTLELGDSALYLCASSSGQGSGANVLTFGAGSRLTVL.

This chain joins TRBV5-6 and TRBJ2-3; a possible D gene is TRBD2 (6 bases). CDR1 is SGHDT, CDR2 YYEEEE, per germline. Trimming stripped 4 bases from V and 1 base from J, with 13 bases between. This CDR3 has 15 residues. CDR3 sequence reads: CASSPSGLRTDTQYF. The DNA for the CDR3 is TGTGCCAGCAGCCCCTCGGGACTGCGCACAGATACGCAGTATTTT. The full variable domain, rest sourced from reference TRBV5-6 and TRBJ2-3, is DAGVTQSPTHLIKTRGQQVTLRCSPKSGHDTVSWYQQALGQGPQFIFQYYEEEERQRGNFPDRFSGHQFPNYSSELNVNALLLGDSALYLCASSPSGLRTDTQYFGPGTRLTVL.

The gene calls are TRBV6-5 and TRBJ2-7; 10 bases match TRBD1. This CDR3 has 14 amino acids. Losses at the gene ends were 2 bases for V and 5 bases for J; bases not matched to a gene: 3. Germline V gives CDR1 MNHEY, CDR2 SVGAGI. CDR3 residues: CASSYPGQGNEQYF. The CDR3 bases are TGTGCCAGCAGTTACCCGGGACAGGGGAACGAGCAGTACTTC.

Only a few counts were recorded for this clone. The chain employs TRBV6-1 and TRBJ2-7; D is uncertain. Deletions cut 8 bases from V and 2 bases from J, with 10 bases between. Per the germline V gene, CDR1 is MNHNS and CDR2 is SASEGT. This CDR3 is 12 amino acids long. Written as DNA, the CDR3 is TGTGCCAGCGCCGAACAAACCTACGAGCAGTACTTC. Residues: CASAEQTYEQYF.

V and J are TRBV19 and TRBJ1-2, with 7 bases identical to TRBD1. The CDR3 sequence is 13 residues long. Germline lookup yields CDR1 LNHDA and CDR2 SQIVND (reference sequence). With V trimmed by 8 bases and J by 7 bases, 10 bases remained unmatched. The CDR3 region is CASRQGGLSGYTF. CDR3 DNA sequence: TGTGCCAGTCGCCAGGGGGGCCTAAGTGGCTACACCTTC. Full variable domain (remainder filled in from reference TRBV19 and TRBJ1-2): DGGITQSPKYLFRKEGQNVTLSCEQNLNHDAMYWYRQDPGQGLRLIYYSQIVNDFQKGDIAEGYSVSREKKESFPLTVTSAQKNPTAFYLCASRQGGLSGYTFGSGTRLTVV.

This rearrangement joins TRBV25-1 to TRBJ2-5; 7 positions match TRBD1. The CDR3 sequence is 16 residues long. The germline CDR1 and CDR2 sequences are MGHDK and SYGVNS. After removal of 3 bases from V and 3 bases from J, the junction contained 10 bases not matched to a gene. Here the CDR3 reads CASSDVGHQGEETQYF. In DNA, the CDR3 is TGTGCCAGCAGTGACGTTGGCCACCAGGGGGAAGAGACCCAGTACTTC. The full variable domain, rest sourced from reference TRBV25-1 and TRBJ2-5, is EADIYQTPRYLVIGTGKKITLECSQTMGHDKMYWYQQDPGMELHLIHYSYGVNSTEKGDLSSESTVSRIRTEHFPLTLESARPSHTSQYLCASSDVGHQGEETQYFGPGTRLLVL.

There are a few counts of this clone. CDR3 loop: CAISESTSGRYEQYF. As DNA, the CDR3 is TGTGCCATCAGTGAGTCCACTAGCGGGAGATACGAGCAGTACTTC. The chain joins TRBV10-3 to TRBJ2-7, with 11 bases aligning to TRBD2. Germline V gives CDR1 ENHRY, CDR2 SYGVKD. The V gene end was trimmed by 0 bases and the J gene end by 4 bases; junction bases not matched to a gene: 2. This CDR3 has 15 amino acids.

The genes are TRBV9 and TRBJ1-5; D not resolved. CDR3 length: 14 amino acids. Germline CDR1 reads SGDLS; CDR2 reads YYNGEE. V lost 0 bases to trimming and J lost 2 bases, with 6 bases between them. This chain's CDR3 is CASSVDHRNQPQHF. The CDR3 bases are TGTGCCAGCAGCGTAGATCATCGCAATCAGCCCCAGCATTTT.

V and J are TRBV10-3 and TRBJ2-3; 8 bases fit TRBD2. V shed 4 bases, J shed 1 base, and the junction held 7 bases outside the gene matches. The CDR3 totals 16 residues. CDR1 and CDR2 from the germline V gene are ENHRY and SYGVKD. The CDR3 DNA reads as TGTGCCATCAGTGGCGTACTAGCGGATCGCACAGATACGCAGTATTTT. This gives the protein CAISGVLADRTDTQYF.

This chain links TRBV21-1 with TRBJ2-7; the listed D gene, TRBD2, was not tested against the DNA. TRBV21-1 is recorded as a pseudogene. There are 14 residues in the CDR3. CDR3 nucleotide sequence: TGTGCCAGCAAGACTAGCGGGTACCTCAACGAGCAGTACTTC. As protein: CASKTSGYLNEQYF.

Written as DNA, the CDR3 is TGTGCCAGCACTCCTCGTTTCTACGAGCAGTACTTC. This translates into CASTPRFYEQYF. This chain connects TRBV6-4 to TRBJ2-7; no firm D call. In germline, CDR1 is MRHNA, CDR2 SNTAGT. The CDR3 is 12 residues long. The V end was cut by 7 bases, the J end by 3 bases, with 10 bases between.

V and J are TRBV7-9 and TRBJ1-2, with no clear D. The CDR3 covers 12 residues. CDR1 is SEHNR and CDR2 is FQNEAQ in the germline V gene (reference sequence). V lost 3 bases to trimming and J lost 6 bases, with 8 bases between them. The CDR3 DNA follows: TGTGCCAGCAGCTTTACCCAGGATGGCTACACCTTC. This gives the protein CASSFTQDGYTF.